The sample holds one count of the clone carrying this T cell receptor beta chain. The source of the sample is a study of blood T cell repertoires in COVID-19. At the level of the study: The United States, Italy and Spain provided the acute and convalescent COVID-19 samples. T cells, B-cell-depleted T cells, or PBMCs supplied cDNA or gDNA.

Germline CDR1 and CDR2: KGHDR and SFDVKD. V lost 1 base, J lost 6 bases, and 8 bases lay in between. This CDR3 is built from 14 residues. Original methodology: How many nucleated cells were present was estimated from reference gene primer amplification. The table came from immunoSEQ multiplex PCR; TCRdb's copy has only in-frame clones and leaves some out. That table furnishes V, J and clone size, whereas the DNA furnished D and trimming. The repertoire holds some 120,000 clones, with around nine tenths as singletons. Material for sequencing was peripheral blood. The chain joins TRBV24-1 to TRBJ2-2; D unresolved. This receptor was obtained from a human donor in a cohort sampled during active COVID-19. The CDR3 bases are TGTGCCACCAGTGATTTAAGCAACTCCGGGGAGCTGTTTTTT. Amino acid sequence: CATSDLSNSGELFF.